One and the same sample provided the 28 T cell receptor beta chains below, sequenced in a study of blood T cell repertoires in COVID-19. Assay: immunoSEQ multiplex PCR; the TCRdb copy retains only in-frame clones and omits some. The sample has about 59,000 clones, more than 75% seen once; the top ten hold roughly 5%. Sequencing was done on a sample of peripheral blood. Receptors originate from a man older than 75 in a cohort sampled during active COVID-19.

The rearrangement uses TRBV6-6 and TRBJ1-4, with a possible D match to TRBD1 (6 bases). This CDR3 has 15 residues. V gave up 6 bases and J gave up 5 bases, with 16 bases separating them. Germline lookup yields CDR1 MNHNY and CDR2 SVGAGI (reference sequence). The CDR3 nucleotides read TGTGCCAGCAGGCCCTCCACAGGGATAAATGAAAAACTGTTTTTT. It is translated as CASRPSTGINEKLFF.

J is TRBJ2-1 and V is TRBV7-2; 8 bases fit TRBD2. CDR1 is SGHTA and CDR2 is FQGNSA in the germline V gene. This CDR3 region has 16 residues. With V trimmed by 2 bases and J by 0 bases, 3 bases remained unmatched. CDR3: CASSLFSGSSYNEQFF. The CDR3 coding sequence is TGTGCCAGCAGCTTATTCAGCGGGAGCTCCTACAATGAGCAGTTCTTC.

This rearrangement joins TRBV2 to TRBJ2-3; TRBD2 aligns across 8 bases. CDR1 is SNHLY and CDR2 is FYNNEI in the germline V gene. The trim removed 7 bases at V and 4 bases at J, leaving 10 bases unmatched. The CDR3 loop spans 15 amino acids. The DNA for the CDR3 is TGTGCCAGCATCTATAGGGGACTAGGTGCAGATACGCAGTATTTT. It yields the protein CASIYRGLGADTQYF.

In DNA form, the CDR3 reads TGTGCCAGCAGCGTTGGCGGCACTGGAAACACCATATATTTT. Its translation: CASSVGGTGNTIYF. The chain is built from TRBV9 and TRBJ1-3; D remains unclear. CDR1 is SGDLS and CDR2 is YYNGEE in the germline V gene. The CDR3 extends over 14 amino acids. Trimming took 2 bases from V and 2 from J, leaving 8 bases between them.

The chain combines TRBV30 with TRBJ1-6, with D possibly matching TRBD1 (5 bases). Trimming removed 0 bases at V and 10 bases at J, with 16 bases between. CDR1 is GTSNPN and CDR2 is SVGIG in the germline V gene (reference sequence). This CDR3 spans 15 amino acids. For the CDR3, the DNA is TGTGCCTGGAGTGTTTCGTCCGGGACTGGGTCACCCCTCCACTTT. This gives the protein CAWSVSSGTGSPLHF.

This chain's CDR3 is CASSIFGREGGYTF. CDR3 in DNA: TGTGCCAGTAGTATATTTGGCAGGGAAGGCGGCTACACCTTC. The chain carries TRBV19 and TRBJ1-2; possibly TRBD1 for D (5 bases). Per germline, CDR1 LNHDA and CDR2 SQIVND (reference sequence). V was pared by 2 bases and J by 8 bases, with 15 bases between. The CDR3 is 14 amino acids.

The chain employs TRBV5-1 and TRBJ1-1; TRBD1 matches at 11 bases. This CDR3 has 16 amino acids. Germline CDR1 SGHRS, CDR2 YFSETQ. V gave up 0 bases and J gave up 2 bases; unmatched junction bases: 3. The CDR3 sequence is CASSLGTGGFNTEAFF. The CDR3 DNA is TGCGCCAGCAGCTTGGGGACAGGGGGCTTCAACACTGAAGCTTTCTTT.

This rearrangement joins TRBV14 to TRBJ2-7, with D tentatively TRBD2 (6 bases). This CDR3 has 16 residues. Germline CDR1 and CDR2: SGHDN and FVKESK. The ends were cut back, 0 bases at V and 1 base at J, with 13 bases in the middle. The CDR3 loop reads CASSQDSWGESYEQYF. The CDR3 DNA reads as TGTGCCAGCAGCCAAGACTCTTGGGGGGAATCCTACGAGCAGTACTTC. The full variable domain, completed using reference TRBV14 and TRBJ2-7, is EAGVTQFPSHSVIEKGQTVTLRCDPISGHDNLYWYRRVMGKEIKFLLHFVKESKQDESGMPNNRFLAERTGGTYSTLKVQPAELEDSGVYFCASSQDSWGESYEQYFGPGTRLTVT.

This clone was observed a single time. The rearrangement links TRBV5-1 to TRBJ2-2; 10 nucleotides align to TRBD2. Germline lookup yields CDR1 SGHRS and CDR2 YFSETQ. The CDR3 sequence is 14 residues long. With 4 bases clipped from V and 3 bases from J, the junction kept 0 bases outside the gene matches. The CDR3 coding sequence is TGCGCCAGCAGCGGGACTAGCGACACCGGGGAGCTGTTTTTT. Encoded protein: CASSGTSDTGELFF.

The CDR3 region is CASSPSFSEAFF. DNA for the CDR3: TGTGCCAGCAGCCCATCATTTTCTGAAGCTTTCTTT. The chain joins TRBV7-9 to TRBJ1-1; D unclear. There are 12 residues in the CDR3. Germline V gene data show CDR1 as SEHNR and CDR2 as FQNEAQ (reference sequence). Trimming cost V 5 bases and J 6 bases, with 10 bases left between them.

This chain links TRBV9 with TRBJ1-3, with 7 bases fitting TRBD1. V dropped 3 bases and J dropped 4; count of bases not matched to a gene: 4. Germline CDR1 SGDLS, CDR2 YYNGEE. The CDR3 contains 14 residues. The CDR3 region has the DNA TGTGCCAGCAGCGCCGAGACAGGGGGAAACACCATATATTTT. Encoded protein: CASSAETGGNTIYF.

The V and J genes are TRBV7-2 and TRBJ1-5; D gene uncertain. In germline, CDR1 is SGHTA, CDR2 FQGNSA. This CDR3 has 14 residues. Trimming took 5 bases from V and 4 from J, leaving 12 bases between them. DNA for the CDR3: TGTGCCAGCAGCATGTTGTCGGGTAATCAGCCCCAGCATTTT. As protein: CASSMLSGNQPQHF.

The rearrangement links TRBV6-2 or TRBV6-3 to TRBJ2-1; 12 bases line up with TRBD2. CDR1 and CDR2 (germline): MNHEY, SVGEGT. The CDR3 is made up of 14 amino acids. J lost 6 bases, V lost 6 bases, and 3 bases had no gene match. CDR3 in amino acids: CASRPSGGANEQFF. For the CDR3, the DNA is TGTGCCAGCAGGCCTAGCGGGGGGGCCAATGAGCAGTTCTTC.

The chain carries TRBV27 and TRBJ2-3, with a weak D call TRBD1 (6 bases). Germline CDR1 and CDR2: MNHEY and SMNVEV (reference sequence). This CDR3 contains 13 residues. Trimming removed 6 bases from V and 1 base from J, with 8 bases in between. CDR3 coding DNA: TGTGCCAGCAGGCACAGGGGCACAGATACGCAGTATTTT. Its protein is CASRHRGTDTQYF.

V gene TRBV7-9 combines with J gene TRBJ1-6; 10 bases agree with TRBD1. This CDR3 has 15 amino acids. CDR1 is SEHNR, CDR2 FQNEAQ, per germline (reference sequence). The ends lost 5 bases at V and 7 bases at J; junction bases unmatched: 5. CDR3 bases: TGTGCCAGCAGCCGGGACAGGGGAGGGAATTCACCCCTCCACTTT. This codes for CASSRDRGGNSPLHF.

This chain joins TRBV5-4 and TRBJ2-5; D is unresolved. The CDR3 length is 13 residues. Germline CDR1 and CDR2: SGHNT and YYREEE (reference sequence). V was shortened by 1 base and J by 1 base, with 5 bases between the two germline ends. CDR3 amino acids: CASSLPRQETQYF. CDR3 in DNA: TGTGCCAGCAGCTTGCCGCGCCAAGAGACCCAGTACTTC.

This rearrangement joins TRBV9 to TRBJ1-1; no clear D gene. This CDR3 region has 13 residues. Germline V gene lookup returns CDR1 SGDLS and CDR2 YYNGEE. Trimming removed 4 bases at V and 6 bases at J, with 13 bases between. CDR3 nucleotides: TGTGCCAGCAGCCTCCTCCAGGCTTCTGAAGCTTTCTTT. Its protein product is CASSLLQASEAFF. Looking up the rest from reference TRBV9 and TRBJ1-1 gives the full variable domain: DSGVTQTPKHLITATGQRVTLRCSPRSGDLSVYWYQQSLDQGLQFLIQYYNGEERAKGNILERFSAQQFPDLHSELNLSSLELGDSALYFCASSLLQASEAFFGQGTRLTVV.

This chain links TRBV12-3 or TRBV12-4 with TRBJ1-2; the D is unclear. The CDR3 length is 12 residues. V lost 3 bases and J lost 6, with 8 bases in between. The CDR3 region is CASSLLRNGYTF. The CDR3 nucleotides read TGTGCCAGCAGTTTGTTGAGGAATGGCTACACCTTC.

The CDR3 here is CASSTAGLGNTEAFF. CDR3 sequence (DNA): TGTGCCAGCAGCACCGCCGGACTGGGGAACACTGAAGCTTTCTTT. This chain links TRBV5-6 with TRBJ1-1; D remains unclear. The germline gives CDR1 SGHDT, CDR2 YYEEEE. This CDR3 is 15 amino acids long. V dropped 4 bases and J dropped 1 base, with 14 bases sitting between them.

J is TRBJ1-2 and V is TRBV6-2 or TRBV6-3; D is undetermined. V was cut by 4 bases and J by 2 bases, with 11 bases left in between. The CDR3 runs 14 residues. Germline CDR1 is MNHEY and CDR2 is SVGEGT. CDR3 in DNA: TGTGCCAGCAGTTTGCAACAGTCGAACTATGGCTACACCTTC. Residues: CASSLQQSNYGYTF.

The V gene is TRBV4-1, the J gene TRBJ2-1, with TRBD2 matching 8 bases. The CDR3 is made up of 12 amino acids. Trimming took 4 bases from V and 10 from J; bases not matched to a gene: 3. Per the germline V gene, CDR1 is MGHRA and CDR2 is YSYEKL. The CDR3: CASSPIAGEQFF. The CDR3 DNA is TGCGCCAGCAGCCCTATAGCGGGGGAGCAGTTCTTC.

The chain links TRBV20-1 to TRBJ2-7; weak D call: TRBD2 (5 bases). The germline V gene encodes CDR1 DFQATT and CDR2 SNEGSKA (reference sequence). V lost 3 bases to trimming and J lost 1 base, with 13 bases between them. The CDR3 is 14 residues long. Written as DNA, the CDR3 is TGCAGTGCTAGTTCTGCCGGGGTTTCCTACGAGCAGTACTTC. This encodes CSASSAGVSYEQYF.

The chain links TRBV5-6 to TRBJ1-2, with a weak D call TRBD1 (5 bases). V was clipped by 0 bases and J by 8 bases, with 8 bases between them. Per the germline V gene, CDR1 is SGHDT and CDR2 is YYEEEE. The CDR3 is made up of 12 amino acids. Here the CDR3 DNA reads TGTGCCAGCAGCTTGGTCGGGGGGGGCTACACCTTC. Amino acids: CASSLVGGGYTF.

The chain employs TRBV5-6 and TRBJ1-6; tentative D call: TRBD1 (5 bases). Germline V gene sequence: CDR1 SGHDT, CDR2 YYEEEE. CDR3 length: 15 amino acids. Between the trimmed V and J ends, which lost 0 bases and 5 bases, there was a span of 9 bases. For the CDR3, the DNA is TGTGCCAGCAGCTTGGGACAGATCCATAATTCACCCCTCCACTTT. Its protein is CASSLGQIHNSPLHF. Drawing the rest from reference TRBV5-6 and TRBJ1-6, the complete variable domain is DAGVTQSPTHLIKTRGQQVTLRCSPKSGHDTVSWYQQALGQGPQFIFQYYEEEERQRGNFPDRFSGHQFPNYSSELNVNALLLGDSALYLCASSLGQIHNSPLHFGNGTRLTVT.

The chain carries TRBV6-2 or TRBV6-3 and TRBJ1-1; 7 bases map to TRBD1. The CDR3 spans 18 residues. Germline V gene lookup returns CDR1 MNHEY and CDR2 SVGEGT. J lost 3 bases, V lost 0 bases, and 13 bases had no gene match. The CDR3 DNA reads TGTGCCAGCAGTTACTCGAGACAGGGACGGGGTAGCGACACTGAAGCTTTCTTT. It codes for CASSYSRQGRGSDTEAFF.

The chain has TRBV24-1 and TRBJ2-5; 9 bases match TRBD1. The CDR3 sequence is 15 residues long. Looked up from germline, CDR1 is KGHDR and CDR2 is SFDVKD. The V segment lost 2 bases and the J segment 3 bases; nucleotides outside the gene matches: 3. As DNA, the CDR3 is TGTGCCACCAGTGATTCCGGGACAGGGAAAGAGACCCAGTACTTC. It translates to CATSDSGTGKETQYF.

This clone was picked up one time. This chain uses TRBV21-1 with TRBJ1-2; the listed D gene, TRBD1, was not tested against the DNA. TRBV21-1 is described as a pseudogene. This CDR3 has 15 residues. The CDR3 protein is CASSSEVDRGYGYTF. The CDR3 bases are TGTGCCAGCAGCTCTGAAGTGGACAGGGGGTATGGCTACACCTTC.

CDR3 region: CASSSRTGVGSGANVLTF. CDR3 nucleotides: TGTGCCAGCAGCTCGCGGACAGGGGTAGGCTCTGGGGCCAACGTCCTGACTTTC. The rearrangement links TRBV7-2 to TRBJ2-6; 9 positions agree with TRBD1. From germline, CDR1 is SGHTA and CDR2 FQGNSA. This CDR3 spans 18 amino acids. V trimming: 4 bases; J trimming: 0 bases; junction bases outside the gene matches: 7.